Each of the 14 T cell receptor beta chains below was sequenced from the same sample in a study of graft-versus-host responses after intestinal transplantation. Assay: immunoSEQ multiplex PCR; the TCRdb copy retains only in-frame clones and omits some. The sample has more than 10,000 clones; roughly 93% are singletons. Sequences were derived from PBMCs, sampled 950 to 1,300 days after intestinal transplantation. These TCRs come from a human patient who received an intestinal transplant, so some T cells may come from the graft donor.

The chain employs TRBV2 and TRBJ2-3; no definite D call. Trimming took off 7 bases at V and 4 bases at J, with 15 bases between the two ends. The CDR3 runs to 14 residues. CDR1 is SNHLY and CDR2 is FYNNEI in the germline V gene. The CDR3 bases are TGTGCCAGCATCCGAACGGACGGCGCAGATACGCAGTATTTT. It translates to CASIRTDGADTQYF.

The genes are TRBV2 and TRBJ1-2; TRBD1 is a possible D gene (6 bases). Per germline, CDR1 SNHLY and CDR2 FYNNEI. This CDR3 has 15 residues. The V end was cut by 1 base, the J end by 0 bases, with 9 bases between. CDR3 nucleotide sequence: TGTGCCAGCAGTGAAGAAGGACAGACTAACTATGGCTACACCTTC. Its translation is CASSEEGQTNYGYTF.

The genes are TRBV5-1 and TRBJ2-3; weak D call: TRBD2 (7 bases). Per germline, CDR1 SGHRS and CDR2 YFSETQ. The CDR3 runs to 14 residues. Trimming removed 4 bases from V and 6 bases from J, with 15 bases in between. The DNA for the CDR3 is TGCGCCAGCAGCCCCGGGGGGCCGAGGGATACGCAGTATTTT. Translation gives CASSPGGPRDTQYF.

The chain uses TRBV2 and TRBJ1-6; the match to TRBD1 covers 7 bases. This CDR3 is 12 amino acids long. The V gene end was trimmed by 6 bases and the J gene end by 14 bases; junction bases not matched to a gene: 7. Germline V CDR1 and CDR2: SNHLY, FYNNEI. This CDR3 is CASSAGGEALHF. The CDR3 DNA follows: TGTGCCAGCAGCGCAGGGGGTGAGGCCCTCCACTTT.

The table lists this clone with a few counts. This rearrangement joins TRBV7-3 to TRBJ1-2; maybe TRBD1 (5 bases). Trimming took off 5 bases at V and 5 bases at J, with 15 bases between the two ends. Looked up from germline, CDR1 is SGHTA and CDR2 is FQGTGA. The CDR3 loop spans 14 amino acids. The CDR3: CASSPGTLGYGYTF. DNA for the CDR3: TGTGCCAGCAGCCCCGGGACCTTGGGGTATGGCTACACCTTC.

The chain recombines TRBV6-1 with TRBJ2-7; TRBD1 matches at 7 bases. Looked up from germline, CDR1 is MNHNS and CDR2 is SASEGT. V was pared by 4 bases and J by 1 base, with 7 bases of the junction left unmatched. CDR3 length: 15 amino acids. As DNA, the CDR3 is TGTGCCAGCAGTGCAGACAGGGTCGGGTCCTACGAGCAGTACTTC. Its protein is CASSADRVGSYEQYF.

The chain uses TRBV2 and TRBJ1-6, with TRBD1 as a possible D gene (5 bases). Germline V gene data show CDR1 as SNHLY and CDR2 as FYNNEI. The CDR3 is 15 amino acids. V dropped 3 bases and J dropped 7 bases, with 13 bases sitting between them. Here the CDR3 DNA reads TGTGCCAGCAGTGACCTGGACAAGGGAAATTCACCCCTCCACTTT. As protein: CASSDLDKGNSPLHF. The entire variable domain, with the rest obtained from reference TRBV2 and TRBJ1-6, is as follows: EPEVTQTPSHQVTQMGQEVILRCVPISNHLYFYWYRQILGQKVEFLVSFYNNEISEKSEIFDDQFSVERPDGSNFTLKIRSTKLEDSAMYFCASSDLDKGNSPLHFGNGTRLTVT.

The chain carries TRBV28 and TRBJ2-1; tentative D call: TRBD2 (6 bases). The germline gives CDR1 MDHEN, CDR2 SYDVKM. Trimming removed 7 bases at V and 4 bases at J, with 14 bases between. The CDR3 has 14 residues. Written as DNA, the CDR3 is TGTGCCAGCACCTCCGGGGGTCCATACAATGAGCAGTTCTTC. Its protein is CASTSGGPYNEQFF.

The chain joins TRBV5-6 to TRBJ1-2; the D gene is possibly TRBD1 (6 bases). The CDR3 consists of 13 residues. The germline V gene encodes CDR1 SGHDT and CDR2 YYEEEE. Trimming left V 4 bases short and J 4 bases short, with 11 bases between. The CDR3 region is CASSPRGGYGYTF. CDR3 in DNA: TGTGCCAGCAGCCCACGAGGGGGCTATGGCTACACCTTC.

The chain uses TRBV7-9 and TRBJ1-1; D call uncertain. Germline lookup yields CDR1 SEHNR and CDR2 FQNEAQ (reference sequence). The V gene lost 5 bases and the J gene lost 9 bases, with 10 bases spanning the gap. The CDR3 runs 11 residues. The CDR3 here is CASSQEIKAFF. The CDR3 coding sequence is TGTGCCAGCAGCCAAGAAATAAAAGCTTTCTTT.

The chain is built from TRBV5-1 and TRBJ2-5; 7 positions agree with TRBD2. CDR1 SGHRS and CDR2 YFSETQ come from the germline V gene. The length of the CDR3 is 14 residues. After removal of 0 bases from V and 4 bases from J, the junction contained 3 bases not matched to a gene. In DNA form, the CDR3 reads TGCGCCAGCAGCTTGGAAGCGGGGCGAGAGACCCAGTACTTC. It encodes CASSLEAGRETQYF.

This clone was recorded only once. The chain has TRBV18 and TRBJ2-3; D call uncertain. Germline CDR1 is KGHSH and CDR2 is LQKENI. The CDR3 loop spans 15 amino acids. Trimming stripped 1 base from V and 2 bases from J, with 10 bases between. In DNA form, the CDR3 reads TGTGCCAGCTCACCACGGATCAGCGACACAGATACGCAGTATTTT. As protein: CASSPRISDTDTQYF.

This clone has only a few counts. The J gene is TRBJ2-1, the V gene TRBV6-1; 8 bases line up with TRBD1. The CDR3 extends over 15 amino acids. Germline CDR1 and CDR2: MNHNS and SASEGT. V gave up 8 bases and J gave up 8 bases; unmatched junction bases: 14. The CDR3 bases are TGTGCCAGCGGGGCAGGGGGCGTTTTTACCGATGAGCAGTTCTTC. Translated: CASGAGGVFTDEQFF.

J is TRBJ2-5 and V is TRBV7-9, with TRBD2 identical over 10 bases. V shed 5 bases and J 5 bases; nucleotides not matched to a gene: 11. The V gene's germline CDR1 is SEHNR and CDR2 FQNEAQ (reference sequence). The CDR3 is 16 residues long. Written as DNA, the CDR3 is TGTGCCAGCAGCGCCTCGGGGAGCGGGGGGGCCGAGACCCAGTACTTC. Translating gives CASSASGSGGAETQYF.